Listed below are T cell receptor beta chains from one sample, sequenced in a study of CD8 T cells in Susac syndrome. Using its own MiXCR run on the immunoSEQ multiplex PCR reads, TCRdb lists one record per CDR3 protein. In the table there are approximately 190,000 distinct CDR3 sequences, about 95% of which are singletons. Source material: CD4+ T cells from PBMCs. Receptors were obtained from a human donor with multiple sclerosis. CDR3s include the opening cysteine and the closing phenylalanine or tryptophan. D genes are given only for firm matches. Only part of the rows carry a size: once, few, many, or a class if the clone is expanded.

j_call: TRBJ1-1; v_call: TRBV14; clone_size: NA; d_call: NA; cdr3_nt: TGTGCCAGCAGCCAAGATTACGAAACTGAAGCTTTCTTT; cdr3_aa: CASSQDYETEAFF
j_call: TRBJ1-1; v_call: TRBV6-6; clone_size: NA; d_call: NA; cdr3_nt: TGTGCCAGCAGTTACAAATACAGTGCGAACACTGAAGCTTTCTTT; cdr3_aa: CASSYKYSANTEAFF
j_call: TRBJ2-7; v_call: TRBV7-9; clone_size: NA; d_call: TRBD1; cdr3_nt: TGTGCCAGCAGCGTTGGGACAGGGGGCGCGTACGAGCAGTACTTC; cdr3_aa: CASSVGTGGAYEQYF
j_call: TRBJ2-3; v_call: TRBV30; clone_size: NA; d_call: TRBD2; cdr3_nt: TGTGCCTGGGGACTAGCGGGAGGGACAGATACGCAGTATTTT; cdr3_aa: CAWGLAGGTDTQYF
j_call: TRBJ1-2; v_call: TRBV12-3/TRBV12-4; clone_size: NA; d_call: NA; cdr3_nt: TGTGCCAGCAGTTCGGGGGTTCATGGCTACACCTTC; cdr3_aa: CASSSGVHGYTF
j_call: TRBJ1-3; v_call: TRBV3-1; clone_size: NA; d_call: NA; cdr3_nt: TGTGCCAGCAGCCATCTGGGGACCAAAGGAAACACCATATATTTT; cdr3_aa: CASSHLGTKGNTIYF
j_call: TRBJ2-6; v_call: TRBV11-1; clone_size: NA; d_call: NA; cdr3_nt: TGTGCCAGCAGGTCAGGAGATCCAGTTAGGGGGGCCAACGTCCTGACTTTC; cdr3_aa: CASRSGDPVRGANVLTF
j_call: TRBJ1-2; v_call: TRBV5-1; clone_size: NA; d_call: TRBD1; cdr3_nt: TGCGCCAGCAGCGACGGGACAGGGGATGGCTACACCTTC; cdr3_aa: CASSDGTGDGYTF
j_call: TRBJ1-6; v_call: TRBV9; clone_size: NA; d_call: NA; cdr3_nt: TGTGCCAGCAGCGGAGGTACTAGGTATAATTCACCCCTCCACTTT; cdr3_aa: CASSGGTRYNSPLHF
j_call: TRBJ1-4; v_call: TRBV20-1; clone_size: once; d_call: NA; cdr3_nt: TGCAGTGCTAGGGAACAGTTTAATGAAAAACTGTTTTTT; cdr3_aa: CSAREQFNEKLFF
j_call: TRBJ1-2; v_call: TRBV18; clone_size: NA; d_call: NA; cdr3_nt: TGTGCCAGCTCAGCGTCCGACAGTCCACGTTATGGCTACACCTTC; cdr3_aa: CASSASDSPRYGYTF
j_call: TRBJ1-1; v_call: TRBV29-1; clone_size: NA; d_call: NA; cdr3_nt: TGCAGCGTTGGGGGCCAATCTGAAGCTTTCTTT; cdr3_aa: CSVGGQSEAFF